This T cell receptor (beta chain) comes out of a study of regulatory dendritic cells for organ transplantation. Study results and caveats: Naive CD4+ and CD8+ repertoires were highly diverse; memory CD8+ was most oligoclonal. The most alloreactive TCR clonotypes were found in resting memory CD8+ cells. Mature dendritic cells appeared to drive more memory CD8+ clonal expansion than regulatory ones.

Comment on this clone: No antigen is known for it.

CD4+ or CD8+ T cells were sorted as naive CD45RA+ or memory CD45RO+. The protocol was immunoSEQ multiplex PCR, while the TCRdb copy is restricted to in-frame clones and leaves out a portion. The sample lists approximately 29,000 clones; roughly four fifths were seen once. In germline, CDR1 is SEHNR, CDR2 FQNEAQ (reference sequence). Trimming removed 6 bases at V and 4 bases at J, with 15 bases between. The CDR3 runs to 14 residues. The receptor comes from a human donor in good health. Sequenced input: naive CD4+ T cells from blood. Subset described: CD45RA+ naive T cells. The genes are TRBV7-9 and TRBJ2-5; D perhaps matches TRBD2 (6 bases). The CDR3: CASRVAGRGETQYF. The CDR3 nucleotides are TGTGCCAGCAGAGTCGCGGGGAGAGGAGAGACCCAGTACTTC.